These 14 T cell receptor beta chains came from one sample sequenced in a study of T cell changes during pregnancy in multiple sclerosis. Produced via immunoSEQ multiplex PCR; TCRdb's table is partial and in-frame only. This table holds about 100,000 clones, about 90% found once. The starting material was peripheral blood, obtained after pregnancy. The receptor source for this set is a female donor with multiple sclerosis, enrolled in a pregnancy study.

The CDR3 sequence is CASNEGNNNNEQFF. For the CDR3, the DNA is TGTGCCAGTAATGAGGGTAACAATAACAATGAGCAGTTCTTC. V and J are TRBV19 and TRBJ2-1; D may be TRBD2 (5 bases). This CDR3 contains 14 residues. Between the trimmed V and J ends, which lost 7 bases and 5 bases, there was a span of 15 bases. The germline V gene encodes CDR1 LNHDA and CDR2 SQIVND (reference sequence).

This chain joins TRBV12-5 and TRBJ2-5, with D possibly being TRBD2 (5 bases). CDR3 length equals 18 residues. V shed 0 bases and J shed 4 bases, with 21 bases lying between them. Germline V gene lookup returns CDR1 LGHNT and CDR2 FRNRAP. For the CDR3, the DNA is TGTGCTAGTGGTTTGGTAGAAAAGGATGGTGACTACTCAGAGACCCAGTACTTC. This encodes CASGLVEKDGDYSETQYF.

This clone was found once. The chain uses TRBV6-1 and TRBJ2-7; 8 nucleotides line up with TRBD1. Germline loops: CDR1 MNHNS, CDR2 SASEGT. The CDR3 is made up of 13 amino acids. Trimming took 6 bases from V and 3 from J; bases not matched to a gene: 4. For the CDR3, the DNA is TGTGCCAGCAGGTGGACAGGGAACTACGAGCAGTACTTC. Encoded protein: CASRWTGNYEQYF.

The chain carries TRBV7-3 and TRBJ2-1, with D perhaps matching TRBD2 (6 bases). The CDR3 spans 14 residues. The germline gives CDR1 SGHTA, CDR2 FQGTGA. Trimming pared 5 bases from V and 10 bases from J, leaving 18 bases between. The CDR3 DNA reads as TGTGCCAGCAGCCCCCAAATTCGGGGGTACGAGCAGTTCTTC. Amino acid sequence: CASSPQIRGYEQFF.

The chain employs TRBV7-6 and TRBJ2-7, with 8 positions matching TRBD2. The CDR3 has 15 residues. Trimming at V came to 5 bases and at J to 3 bases, leaving 9 bases not matched to a gene. The germline CDR1 and CDR2 sequences are SGHVS and FNYEAQ. The CDR3 DNA reads as TGTGCCAGCAGCCCCAGAACTAGCGGAGGCTACGAGCAGTACTTC. Its translation: CASSPRTSGGYEQYF.

V and J are TRBV19 and TRBJ2-5, with D perhaps TRBD1 (6 bases). Germline V gives CDR1 LNHDA, CDR2 SQIVND (reference sequence). This CDR3 comprises 15 residues. Deletions cut 6 bases from V and 3 bases from J, with 17 bases between. The CDR3 loop is CASRSGAGIEETQYF. The CDR3 bases are TGTGCCAGTAGGTCAGGGGCGGGCATTGAAGAGACCCAGTACTTC.

The chain is built from TRBV30 and TRBJ2-7, with TRBD2 matching 10 bases. Germline-derived CDR1 and CDR2 are GTSNPN and SVGIG (reference sequence). The trim removed 3 bases at V and 2 bases at J, leaving 10 bases unmatched. CDR3 length: 16 amino acids. CDR3 nucleotide sequence: TGTGCCTGGAGCCCCCCGGGGCTAGCGGGAGCCTACGAGCAGTACTTC. This sequence encodes CAWSPPGLAGAYEQYF.

This rearrangement joins TRBV5-1 to TRBJ1-6; 9 bases match TRBD1. This CDR3 comprises 17 residues. Germline CDR1 is SGHRS and CDR2 is YFSETQ. The V gene end was trimmed by 0 bases and the J gene end by 4 bases; junction bases not matched to a gene: 5. The CDR3 protein is CASSLELGTGYNSPLHF. The CDR3 nucleotides are TGCGCCAGCAGCTTGGAATTGGGGACAGGGTATAATTCACCCCTCCACTTT.

For the CDR3, the DNA is TGTGCCAGCGTCCGGGACAGCTCCTACAATGAGCAGTTCTTC. Translation gives CASVRDSSYNEQFF. The chain employs TRBV6-1 and TRBJ2-1; 7 bases fit TRBD1. V gave up 8 bases and J gave up 0 bases; unmatched junction bases: 4. Germline V gene lookup returns CDR1 MNHNS and CDR2 SASEGT. CDR3 length: 14 amino acids.

The V and J genes are TRBV27 and TRBJ2-2, with TRBD1 identical over 8 bases. Per germline, CDR1 MNHEY and CDR2 SMNVEV (reference sequence). The CDR3 sequence is 15 residues long. The trim removed 5 bases at V and 1 base at J, leaving 3 bases unmatched. CDR3 DNA sequence: TGTGCCAGCAGTATCGGGACAGGGAACACCGGGGAGCTGTTTTTT. Its translation is CASSIGTGNTGELFF.

The J gene is TRBJ2-3, the V gene TRBV5-1; D possibly corresponds to TRBD2 (6 bases). Trimming took 4 bases from V and 0 from J, leaving 12 bases between them. This CDR3 has 15 amino acids. The germline V gene encodes CDR1 SGHRS and CDR2 YFSETQ. The CDR3 is CASSISGASTDTQYF. The CDR3 DNA is TGCGCCAGCAGCATTAGCGGAGCTAGCACAGATACGCAGTATTTT. The full variable domain, with the rest looked up from reference TRBV5-1 and TRBJ2-3, is KAGVTQTPRYLIKTRGQQVTLSCSPISGHRSVSWYQQTPGQGLQFLFEYFSETQRNKGNFPGRFSGRQFSNSRSEMNVSTLELGDSALYLCASSISGASTDTQYFGPGTRLTVL.

This clone showed up just once. The chain carries TRBV6-1 and TRBJ2-3; 11 bases are shared with TRBD2. The V and J ends lost 1 base and 0 bases, in that order; junction bases with no gene match: 3. CDR3 length equals 17 residues. Germline values: CDR1 MNHNS, CDR2 SASEGT. The CDR3 reads CASSEGVAGGSTDTQYF. For the CDR3, the DNA is TGTGCCAGCAGTGAAGGGGTAGCGGGAGGGAGCACAGATACGCAGTATTTT.

The chain couples TRBV4-1 to TRBJ2-7; 10 nucleotides line up with TRBD1. This CDR3 is built from 15 residues. Germline CDR1 and CDR2: MGHRA and YSYEKL. The ends lost 3 bases at V and 0 bases at J; junction bases unmatched: 2. CDR3 bases: TGCGCCAGCAGCCACCGGACAGGGGGCTCCTACGAGCAGTACTTC. Amino acids: CASSHRTGGSYEQYF.

The chain couples TRBV27 to TRBJ1-5; perhaps TRBD1 as D (6 bases). This CDR3 is 14 amino acids long. Germline assignment: CDR1 MNHEY and CDR2 SMNVEV (reference sequence). V lost 7 bases and J 3 bases, leaving 13 bases between the germline ends. CDR3 DNA: TGTGCCAGCAAATTACAGGGAATCAATCAGCCCCAGCATTTT. Protein product: CASKLQGINQPQHF.